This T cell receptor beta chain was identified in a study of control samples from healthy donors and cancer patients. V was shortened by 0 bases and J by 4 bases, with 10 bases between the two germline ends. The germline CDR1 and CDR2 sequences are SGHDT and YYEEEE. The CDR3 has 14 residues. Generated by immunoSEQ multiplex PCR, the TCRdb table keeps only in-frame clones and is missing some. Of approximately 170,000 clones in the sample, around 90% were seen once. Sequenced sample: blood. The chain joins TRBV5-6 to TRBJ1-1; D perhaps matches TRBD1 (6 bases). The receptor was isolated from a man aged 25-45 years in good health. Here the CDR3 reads CASSLDRVVTEAFF. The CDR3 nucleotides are TGTGCCAGCAGCTTGGACAGGGTAGTCACTGAAGCTTTCTTT.